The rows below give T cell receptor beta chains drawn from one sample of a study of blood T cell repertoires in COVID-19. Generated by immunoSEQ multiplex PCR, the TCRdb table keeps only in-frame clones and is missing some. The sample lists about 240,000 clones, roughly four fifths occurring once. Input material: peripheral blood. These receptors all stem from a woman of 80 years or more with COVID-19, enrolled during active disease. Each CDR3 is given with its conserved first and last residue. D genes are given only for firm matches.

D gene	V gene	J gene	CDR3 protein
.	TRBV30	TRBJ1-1	CAWSDRNTEAFF
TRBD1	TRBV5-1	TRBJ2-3	CASSLGTDSPDTQYF
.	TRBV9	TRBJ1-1	CASSPRGSMNTEAFF
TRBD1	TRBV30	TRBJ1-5	CAWSLGGAGQPQHF
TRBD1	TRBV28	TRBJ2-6	CASSLPTGGGYGANVLTF
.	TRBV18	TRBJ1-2	CASSRTVLYGYTF
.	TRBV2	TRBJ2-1	CASSGHNEQFF
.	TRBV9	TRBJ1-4	CASSAQSRFNEKLFF
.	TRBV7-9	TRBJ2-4	CASSLNLELAKNIQYF
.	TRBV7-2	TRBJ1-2	CASSSGRTTGDGYTF
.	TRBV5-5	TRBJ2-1	CASSLDRVSLF
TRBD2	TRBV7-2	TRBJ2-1	CASSRVSGTSGSRNEQFF
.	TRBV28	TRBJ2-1	CASSSWGQYYNEQFF
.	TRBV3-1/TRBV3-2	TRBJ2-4	CASSLGVAKNIQYF
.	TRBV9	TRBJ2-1	CASSVGGDGDEQFF
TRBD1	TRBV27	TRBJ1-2	CASSSSAAGGYGYTF
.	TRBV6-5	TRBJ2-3	CASRERADTQYF
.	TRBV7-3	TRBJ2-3	CASSYGTADTQYF
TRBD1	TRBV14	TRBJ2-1	CASSRRGRNNDEQFF
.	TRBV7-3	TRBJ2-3	CASSRGSTDTQYF
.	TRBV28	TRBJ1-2	CASSFGGRDYGYTF
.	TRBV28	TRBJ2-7	CASSGPREQYF
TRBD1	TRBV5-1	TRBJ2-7	CASTQRDRGSGEQYF
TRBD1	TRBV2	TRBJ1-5	CASSAQTGNQPQHF
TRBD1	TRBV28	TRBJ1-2	CASSWQGALYGYTF
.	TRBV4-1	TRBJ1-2	CASSHGTLYGYTF
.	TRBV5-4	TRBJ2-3	CAGRRALTDTQYF
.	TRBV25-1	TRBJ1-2	CASSELGRNYGYTF
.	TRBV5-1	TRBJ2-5	CASSPASDVGTQYF
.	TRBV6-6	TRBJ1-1	CASSYRRENTEAFF
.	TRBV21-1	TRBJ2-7	CASRHVPSSYEQYF
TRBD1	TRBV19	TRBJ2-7	CASSIGAGQGNYEQYF
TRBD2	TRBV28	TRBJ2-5	CASNPGGGKTQYF
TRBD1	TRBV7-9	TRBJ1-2	CASSLAGTGGHGYTF
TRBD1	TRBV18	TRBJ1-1	CASSPQGVNTEAFF
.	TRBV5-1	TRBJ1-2	CASSLESSNYGYTF
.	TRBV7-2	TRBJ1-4	CASSLALRREKLFF
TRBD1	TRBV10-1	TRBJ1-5	CASRDGQVGVNQPQHF